This T cell receptor (beta chain) was documented in a study of molecular identifiers for immune sequencing clone quantification. Looking at the study overall: Replicates split RNA from around 20,000 or 100,000 naive CD8 cells five ways, and the researchers sequenced four portions.

Listed TCR primers, together with previously described methods, were used for the bulk TCR libraries. TCRdb reprocessed the PCR reads with MiXCR, giving one entry per CDR3 protein. This table holds more than 450,000 distinct CDR3 sequences, under 30% found once. This clonotype was counted a few times. The CD8+CD4-CCR7+CD45RA+ phenotype defined the sorted naive CD8 T cells. CDR3 length: 15 amino acids. The trim removed 0 bases at V and 6 bases at J, leaving 2 bases unmatched. Germline values: CDR1 SGDLS, CDR2 YYNGEE. This receptor was taken from a human donor in good health. Some libraries in this study had Jurkat cell RNA spiked in. The sequencing sample was made of naive CD8+ T cells from blood, with Jurkat cell RNA spiked in. Subset described: FACS-sorted CD8+CD4-CCR7+CD45RA+ naive T cells. This rearrangement joins TRBV9 to TRBJ2-2; 10 nucleotides match TRBD2. In nucleotides, the CDR3 is TGTGCCAGCAGCGTAGGAGGACTAGCGGCCGGGGAGCTGTTTTTT. It yields the protein CASSVGGLAAGELFF. The variable domain in full, completed from reference TRBV9 and TRBJ2-2, reads DSGVTQTPKHLITATGQRVTLRCSPRSGDLSVYWYQQSLDQGLQFLIQYYNGEERAKGNILERFSAQQFPDLHSELNLSSLELGDSALYFCASSVGGLAAGELFFGEGSRLTVL.